This T cell receptor (beta chain) was observed in a study of blood T cell repertoires in COVID-19. Background on the study: Both acute and convalescent COVID-19 samples were obtained from the United States, Italy and Spain. PBMCs, B-cell-depleted T cells, or T cells were the source of the cDNA or gDNA that made up the material.

In the study's own analysis: By means of reference gene primer amplification, nucleated cell counts were estimated. Assay used: immunoSEQ multiplex PCR; TCRdb lists only in-frame clones, some missing. The V and J calls and clone size were taken over from that table, and D and trimming were inferred from the DNA. In the table there are 250,000 to 300,000 clones, 81% of which are singletons. Germline CDR1 is LGHNA and CDR2 is YSLEER. The ends were cut back, 0 bases at V and 3 bases at J, with 12 bases in the middle. The CDR3 length is 15 residues. This chain uses TRBV4-3 with TRBJ2-7; D is unresolved. Sequencing was carried out using peripheral blood. The clonotype originates from a woman aged 60-70 years with active or convalescent COVID-19. Here the CDR3 reads CASSQDLARSYEQYF. CDR3 sequence (DNA): TGCGCCAGCAGCCAAGACCTCGCGCGGAGCTACGAGCAGTACTTC.